The 20 T cell receptor beta chains below all came from one sample that was sequenced in a study of early T cells in non-severe SARS-CoV-2 infection. TCRdb re-called the 5' RACE reads with MiXCR, one entry per CDR3 protein. The sample shows under 35,000 distinct CDR3 sequences, roughly 5.2% of them seen only once. Sequenced input: whole blood. The source of these receptors is an adult who was a healthcare worker with PCR-confirmed SARS-CoV-2 infection or an uninfected control (not recorded which).

In its sample, this clonotype was seen many times. This rearrangement joins TRBV15 to TRBJ1-5; weak D call: TRBD1 (5 bases). V gave up 4 bases and J gave up 3 bases, with 10 bases separating them. The CDR3 sequence is 14 residues long. From germline, CDR1 is LNHNV and CDR2 YYDKDF (reference sequence). The CDR3 DNA reads TGTGCCACCAGCATTACAGGAGTCAATCAGCCCCAGCATTTT. Amino acid sequence: CATSITGVNQPQHF. Full variable domain (missing parts from reference TRBV15 and TRBJ1-5): DAMVIQNPRYQVTQFGKPVTLSCSQTLNHNVMYWYQQKSSQAPKLLFHYYDKDFNNEADTPDNFQSRRPNTSFCFLDIRSPGLGDTAMYLCATSITGVNQPQHFGDGTRLSIL.

This clonotype was found many times. V usage is TRBV12-3 or TRBV12-4 and J usage is TRBJ2-6; TRBD1 or TRBD2 may be the D gene (6 bases each). CDR3 size: 15 residues. V was cut by 3 bases and J by 2 bases, with 8 bases left in between. CDR3 sequence: CASSFRGPGANVLTF. CDR3 bases: TGTGCCAGCAGTTTCCGGGGGCCTGGGGCCAACGTCCTGACTTTC.

There are a few counts of this clonotype. The chain recombines TRBV5-4 with TRBJ2-2, with 13 bases that match TRBD2. The CDR3 is 15 residues long. Germline lookup yields CDR1 SGHNT and CDR2 YYREEE (reference sequence). Unmatched junction bases numbered 6, after V lost 4 bases and J lost 9 bases. Here the CDR3 reads CASSPGTSGKRELFF. DNA of the CDR3: TGTGCCAGCAGCCCGGGGACTAGCGGGAAACGGGAGCTGTTTTTT. Full variable domain (remainder filled in from reference TRBV5-4 and TRBJ2-2): ETGVTQSPTHLIKTRGQQVTLRCSSQSGHNTVSWYQQALGQGPQFIFQYYREEENGRGNFPPRFSGLQFPNYSSELNVNALELDDSALYLCASSPGTSGKRELFFGEGSRLTVL.

This clonotype was observed at least ten times. CDR3 residues: CASSHGVEGYEQYF. The CDR3 DNA reads TGTGCCAGCAGCCACGGGGTGGAGGGGTACGAGCAGTACTTC. This sequence joins TRBV11-2 and TRBJ2-7; weak D call: TRBD2 (6 bases). Looked up from germline, CDR1 is SGHAT and CDR2 is FQNNGV. CDR3 length: 14 amino acids. V was shortened by 5 bases and J by 4 bases, with 15 bases between the two germline ends.

This clonotype was found many times. This chain joins TRBV7-9 and TRBJ2-3; maybe TRBD1 (6 bases). The CDR3 is 12 residues long. V was clipped by 7 bases and J by 9 bases, with 14 bases between them. The germline V gene has CDR1 SEHNR and CDR2 FQNEAQ (reference sequence). CDR3 loop: CASTRQGTTQYF. For the CDR3, the DNA is TGTGCCAGCACCCGCCAGGGGACAACGCAGTATTTT.

This clonotype was detected a few times. This chain uses TRBV11-2 with TRBJ2-7, with TRBD2 as a possible D gene (7 bases). The CDR3 sequence is 15 residues long. Germline CDR1 and CDR2: SGHAT and FQNNGV. V lost 2 bases and J 2 bases, leaving 13 bases between the germline ends. CDR3 bases: TGTGCCAGCAGCTTAATCGGGGGGCCCCCCTACGAGCAGTACTTC. This codes for CASSLIGGPPYEQYF.

This clonotype has ten or more counts. The chain joins TRBV10-3 to TRBJ1-2; D possibly corresponds to TRBD1 (6 bases). Germline V gives CDR1 ENHRY, CDR2 SYGVKD. This CDR3 region has 15 residues. With 3 bases removed from V and 0 bases from J, the gap between germline ends came to 11 bases. DNA of the CDR3: TGTGCCATCAGTGAAGGTCCAGGGGCTAACTATGGCTACACCTTC. As protein: CAISEGPGANYGYTF.

The chain couples TRBV7-8 to TRBJ1-1; 8 bases map to TRBD1. V was clipped by 1 base and J by 5 bases; unmatched bases: 12. Germline V gene lookup returns CDR1 SGHVS and CDR2 FQNEAQ. This CDR3 is 17 amino acids long. The CDR3 bases are TGTGCCAGCAGCTTAGGTCCCGGACAGGGAGGTTGGACTGAAGCTTTCTTT. It encodes CASSLGPGQGGWTEAFF.

This clonotype was seen more than once but under ten times. The CDR3 DNA is TGTGCCAGCAGTTACTCGGACCATAGGACTAGGGCGCCGTTCTTC. Its translation: CASSYSDHRTRAPFF. This sequence joins TRBV6-2 or TRBV6-3 and TRBJ2-1; 7 nucleotides line up with TRBD2. The CDR3 sequence is 15 residues long. Germline V gives CDR1 MNHEY, CDR2 SVGEGT. V lost 0 bases to trimming and J lost 15 bases; unmatched junction nucleotides: 14.

The sample holds a few counts of this clonotype. The chain recombines TRBV2 with TRBJ2-3; TRBD2 matches at 12 bases. V shed 11 bases, J shed 5 bases, and the junction held 14 bases outside the gene matches. Per germline, CDR1 SNHLY and CDR2 FYNNEI. There are 16 residues in the CDR3. CDR3 sequence: CAGTDRTSGEGDTQYF. Here the CDR3 DNA reads TGTGCCGGAACTGATCGGACTAGCGGGGAAGGAGATACGCAGTATTTT.

This clonotype was detected ten times or more. This chain connects TRBV4-1 to TRBJ2-2, with TRBD1 as a possible D gene (8 bases). The CDR3 runs to 18 residues. Germline assignment: CDR1 MGHRA and CDR2 YSYEKL. The ends were cut back, 4 bases at V and 5 bases at J, with 23 bases in the middle. The CDR3 region is CASSRTGGAGGITGELFF. The CDR3 nucleotides are TGCGCCAGCAGCCGCACAGGGGGGGCAGGGGGCATAACCGGGGAGCTGTTTTTT.

This clonotype was counted ten times or more. The rearrangement uses TRBV20-1 and TRBJ2-5; TRBD2 agrees at 7 bases. Trimming cost V 6 bases and J 5 bases; bases outside gene matches: 12. Germline V gene sequence: CDR1 DFQATT, CDR2 SNEGSKA (reference sequence). The CDR3 contains 14 residues. CDR3 DNA sequence: TGCAGTGCCGGGGGAGGACTAGGGAGGGAGACCCAGTACTTC. Translating gives CSAGGGLGRETQYF.

The chain employs TRBV4-1 and TRBJ2-1; 11 bases are a match to TRBD2. V dropped 3 bases and J dropped 8; count of bases not matched to a gene: 6. CDR1 MGHRA and CDR2 YSYEKL come from the germline V gene. The CDR3 has 15 amino acids. The CDR3 DNA reads TGCGCCAGCAGCCACCACCTGGGACTAGCGGATGAGCAGTTCTTC. Translation: CASSHHLGLADEQFF.

The V and J genes are TRBV11-2 and TRBJ2-3, with D possibly TRBD2 on 5 matching bases. Trimming left V 4 bases short and J 4 bases short, with 9 bases between. In germline, CDR1 is SGHAT, CDR2 FQNNGV. CDR3 size: 13 residues. The CDR3, as DNA: TGTGCCAGCAGCTGGGAGCTGGCAGATACGCAGTATTTT. Amino acids: CASSWELADTQYF.

This clonotype has ten or more counts. This chain connects TRBV21-1 to TRBJ2-7; the table's D call TRBD2 went unverified against the DNA. TRBV21-1 has pseudogene status. The CDR3 loop spans 16 amino acids. CDR3 amino acids: CASRMKRTSGTYEQYF. As DNA, the CDR3 is TGTGCCAGCAGGATGAAGAGGACTAGCGGTACCTACGAGCAGTACTTC.

The V call is TRBV7-9, the J call TRBJ2-1; D might be TRBD2 (7 bases). Germline values: CDR1 SEHNR, CDR2 FQNEAQ (reference sequence). The V end was cut by 0 bases, the J end by 2 bases, with 14 bases between. The CDR3 extends over 17 amino acids. The CDR3 sequence: CASSLARGGNTYNEQFF. CDR3 nucleotide sequence: TGTGCCAGCAGCTTAGCGAGGGGGGGCAACACCTACAATGAGCAGTTCTTC.

This clonotype was seen ten or more times. The chain carries TRBV7-2 and TRBJ2-2, with TRBD1 matching over 9 bases. The CDR3 loop spans 16 amino acids. Germline CDR1 reads SGHTA; CDR2 reads FQGNSA. After removal of 6 bases from V and 4 bases from J, the junction contained 9 bases not matched to a gene. The CDR3 DNA follows: TGTGCCAGCAGGGGGAGGGGACAGGGTCCCACCGGGGAGCTGTTTTTT. Protein product: CASRGRGQGPTGELFF.

The V and J genes are TRBV10-3 and TRBJ2-3; perhaps TRBD1 as D (5 bases). The CDR3 is 13 amino acids. Per the germline V gene, CDR1 is ENHRY and CDR2 is SYGVKD. V lost 5 bases to trimming and J lost 3 bases, with 9 bases between them. The CDR3 region is CAISSSGTDTQYF. In DNA form, the CDR3 reads TGTGCCATCAGTTCATCAGGGACAGATACGCAGTATTTT.

This clonotype was counted at least ten times. The chain is built from TRBV20-1 and TRBJ2-1; possibly TRBD2 for D (6 bases). V was clipped by 0 bases and J by 3 bases, with 15 bases between them. Per germline, CDR1 DFQATT and CDR2 SNEGSKA (reference sequence). The length of the CDR3 is 16 residues. CDR3 sequence reads: CSARDLSAGSYNEQFF. As DNA, the CDR3 is TGCAGTGCTAGAGATTTATCGGCGGGGAGCTACAATGAGCAGTTCTTC.

This clonotype was counted at least ten times. The chain uses TRBV19 and TRBJ1-2; the D is unclear. The germline CDR1 and CDR2 sequences are LNHDA and SQIVND (reference sequence). This CDR3 has 15 amino acids. V gave up 3 bases and J gave up 9 bases, with 20 bases separating them. CDR3 sequence reads: CASSMTVAGGLSYTF. CDR3 coding DNA: TGTGCCAGTAGTATGACGGTGGCAGGTGGTTTGAGCTACACCTTC.